This section outlines one T cell receptor beta chain sequence together with its context. The data derive from a study of blood T cell repertoires in COVID-19. Looking at the study overall: PBMCs, B-cell-depleted T cells, or T cells were the source of the cDNA or gDNA that made up the material.

The V gene's germline CDR1 is LNHNV and CDR2 YYDKDF (reference sequence). V gave up 3 bases and J gave up 7 bases; unmatched junction bases: 9. This CDR3 spans 15 amino acids. As handled by the study authors: Estimated nucleated cell counts came from reference gene primer amplification. Sequenced by immunoSEQ multiplex PCR; TCRdb stores in-frame clones only, minus some. The V and J calls and clone size were taken over from that table, and D and trimming were inferred from the DNA. Of hundreds of thousands of clones listed, approximately 90% were seen once; the top ten hold about an eighth. This TCR derives from a woman in her sixties or seventies with acute or convalescent COVID-19. Sample: peripheral blood. This chain connects TRBV15 to TRBJ1-2; TRBD1 agrees at 9 bases. CDR3 in DNA: TGTGCCACCAGCAGGCCGGGACAGGGCAAGGGTGGCTACACCTTC. This gives the protein CATSRPGQGKGGYTF.